This T cell receptor beta chain was captured by sequencing in a study of CD8+CD57+ T cells in acquired aplastic anemia. This clonotype was observed at least ten times. Its target is unknown. V dropped 2 bases and J dropped 4 bases, with 9 bases sitting between them. This CDR3 contains 13 residues. Germline-derived CDR1 and CDR2 are MNHEY and SVGEGT. Study-wide results and limits: Statistical testing detected no significant gap in CD8+ Simpson's diversity between patients and controls.

All patients picked for sequencing had shown, by flow cytometry, an expansion of CD8+CD57+ cells. Patient blood was sampled before any therapy had been received. The template used for profiling TCR beta VDJ and CDR3 was genomic DNA. TCRdb independently ran MiXCR on the reads; one entry per CDR3 protein. The sample lists roughly 120,000 distinct CDR3 sequences, approximately 61% occurring once. The source material was sorted CD4+, CD8+, or CD8+CD57+ T cells (not recorded which) from PBMCs. The rearrangement joins TRBV6-2 or TRBV6-3 to TRBJ2-7; D uncertain. The TCR comes from a human donor with aplastic anemia. The DNA of the CDR3 is TGTGCCAGCAGTTACACCCCTTTATACGAGCAGTACTTC. This encodes CASSYTPLYEQYF.